The clone carrying this T cell receptor beta chain was seen more than once but under ten times. The antigen is not known. Other DNA sequences in this sample translate to the same CDR3. immunoSEQ v3.0 was run at survey level. This table comes from immunoSEQ multiplex PCR, and its TCRdb copy is limited to in-frame clones, with some not included. Of some 11,000 clones listed, around 85% are singletons. The sample is drawn from a study of long-term antiretroviral therapy in people with HIV. Study observations and caveats: In samples taken after ART, diversity increased but remained below transplant donor control levels.

CDR1 is LGHNA, CDR2 YSLEER, per germline. Trimming stripped 0 bases from V and 3 bases from J, with 9 bases between. The CDR3 runs 15 residues. This TCR was recovered from a man in his forties with HIV. The chain uses TRBV4-3 and TRBJ1-5; D remains ambiguous. The specimen was unsorted PBMCs, collected 1.8 years after starting antiretroviral therapy. CDR3 region: CASSQDRQDNQPQHF. DNA for the CDR3: TGCGCCAGCAGCCAAGATCGGCAAGACAATCAGCCCCAGCATTTT.